This T cell receptor (beta chain) originates from a study of post-analysis software for immune sequencing data (dated by TCRdb to 2015 to 2017). Concerning the study at large: The recorded disease courses included relapsing-remitting, secondary progressive and progressive-relapsing multiple sclerosis, and some patients had no subtype annotation. The patient repertoires were set against about 12 previously published healthy control repertoires from donors whose ages ranged from about 6 to 27 years. A subset of samples was prepared in parallel using single-end sample barcoding, then pooled and co-amplified after Illumina adapter ligation. What the authors observed across the whole study: When samples were clustered directly using the F measure, samples prepared in the same batch co-clustered strongly, which prompted a batch-effect correction. Multiple sclerosis patients had significantly lower normalized Chao1 diversity than controls, a result that suggests substantial peripheral T-cell clonal expansion. Significantly higher frequencies in patients than in controls were found for roughly 5 TRBV segments, including TRBV5-6, TRBV5-1 and TRBV20-1. The control group was slightly older than the multiple sclerosis patient group.

This clonotype was seen a handful of times. Its cognate antigen has yet to be identified. Per-base quality was not reported, and no clone a single base away is much larger than it. The library was made by PCR. Sequencing was carried out with an Illumina HiSeq 2500. To reduce PCR and sequencing biases, unique molecular identifiers were incorporated into the TCR beta cDNA libraries. Every 1 to 10 million input T cells yielded approximately 500,000 cDNA molecules, meaning each molecule approximated one T cell. The same protocol used for the earlier healthy control dataset was applied to prepare and sequence the patient libraries. Within a given batch, samples were prepared together, multiplexed and sequenced on the same HiSeq lane. Processing in the source paper ran as follows. Raw barcoded reads were processed with MIGEC, discarding single-read molecular identifier groups before consensus assembly and CDR3 extraction. VDJtools was used for post-analysis of the clonotype tables, with diversity normalized by down-sampling every dataset to the smallest sample size. To correct batch-related cross-sample contamination, repertoire overlap clustering matched CDR3 amino acid sequences but not nucleotide sequences. The public reads were quality trimmed at Q25 with fastp and then assembled into clones with MiXCR by TCRdb, keeping productive beta chains. Every CDR3 protein is listed once, alongside the most common genes and DNA of its rows. These V and J calls are TCRdb output, not the study's own analysis. The table for this sample lists 450,000 or so distinct CDR3 sequences; roughly 45% of them were counted only once. The top ten clonotypes cover roughly 12% of the sample.

To demonstrate the VDJtools post-analysis software, the study profiled TCR beta repertoires from the peripheral blood of around 13 young patients with multiple sclerosis. The multiple sclerosis patients were children and adolescents ranging in age from about 6 to 16 years. CDR1 is given as SGDLS and CDR2 as YYNGEE, both from the germline V gene. Measured from the cysteine to the phenylalanine, the CDR3 is 14 residues long. The read is trimmed to its CDR3 DNA, 42 bases read in frame from base 1. V is pared back by 3 bases and J by 4 bases, with 14 bases lying between the germline termini. Sequenced sample: blood. The TCR comes from a girl between 10 and 17 years old with multiple sclerosis. The chain joins TRBV9 to TRBJ2-7; a weak D assignment points to TRBD2 (5 bases agree). The CDR3 protein: CASSGLGGPYEQYF. The nucleotides are TGTGCCAGCAGCGGTTTGGGCGGGCCTTACGAGCAGTACTTC.